The 31 T cell receptor beta chains presented below share a single source sample, sequenced in a study of blood T cell repertoires in COVID-19. Assay used: immunoSEQ multiplex PCR; TCRdb lists only in-frame clones, some missing. Among 250,000 to 300,000 clones, 80% to 90% were seen once, and the ten largest hold 11%. The sequenced material came from peripheral blood. The receptor source for this set is a woman in her 70s with acute or convalescent COVID-19.

The rearrangement links TRBV12-5 to TRBJ1-1, with a weak D call TRBD1 (6 bases). Germline V lookup: CDR1 LGHNT, CDR2 FRNRAP. V lost 6 bases, J lost 2 bases, and 16 bases lay in between. The CDR3 totals 15 residues. CDR3 loop: CASGPGARGNTEAFF. The CDR3 nucleotides read TGTGCTAGTGGCCCAGGGGCGAGGGGTAACACTGAAGCTTTCTTT.

The CDR3 reads CASSLLTGTDEQFF. The CDR3 nucleotides are TGTGCCAGCAGCCTCCTGACAGGGACGGATGAGCAGTTCTTC. This chain joins TRBV3-1 (or the pseudogene TRBV3-2) and TRBJ2-1; 7 bases are a match to TRBD1. V lost 4 bases, J lost 8 bases, and 8 bases stayed unmatched. The CDR3 runs to 14 residues. Looked up from germline, CDR1 is LGHDT and CDR2 is YNNKEL (reference sequence).

The chain uses TRBV2 and TRBJ1-2; 9 positions agree with TRBD1. V lost 5 bases and J lost 7; bases outside the gene matches: 8. The CDR3 is made up of 14 amino acids. The germline CDR1 and CDR2 sequences are SNHLY and FYNNEI. The CDR3 protein is CASSSGQGRGGYTF. CDR3 coding DNA: TGTGCCAGCAGTTCGGGACAGGGAAGGGGTGGCTACACCTTC.

This chain connects TRBV28 to TRBJ1-4; D call uncertain. V gave up 5 bases and J gave up 4 bases, with 20 bases separating them. The germline CDR1 and CDR2 sequences are MDHEN and SYDVKM. The CDR3 is 17 amino acids. CDR3 nucleotide sequence: TGTGCCAGCAGTAAAACGCTAGGCGGCGGATTTAATGAAAAACTGTTTTTT. Translation: CASSKTLGGGFNEKLFF. The variable domain in full, completed from reference TRBV28 and TRBJ1-4, reads DVKVTQSSRYLVKRTGEKVFLECVQDMDHENMFWYRQDPGLGLRLIYFSYDVKMKEKGDIPEGYSVSREKKERFSLILESASTNQTSMYLCASSKTLGGGFNEKLFFGSGTQLSVL.

The chain is built from TRBV28 and TRBJ1-1, with TRBD1 matching over 7 bases. CDR1 and CDR2 from the germline V gene are MDHEN and SYDVKM. The CDR3 is 11 residues long. Germline trimming cut 8 bases from V and 9 bases from J; bases unmatched to any gene: 6. The CDR3 DNA sequence: TGTGCCAGCCAGGGACAGACAAAAGCTTTCTTT. Translating gives CASQGQTKAFF.

The chain uses TRBV9 and TRBJ2-7, with a possible D match to TRBD1 (5 bases). The CDR3 contains 13 residues. Germline-derived CDR1 and CDR2 are SGDLS and YYNGEE. Trimming removed 3 bases from V and 3 bases from J, with 10 bases in between. The CDR3 nucleotides read TGTGCCAGCAGCGCTCAGGGAATCTACGAGCAGTACTTC. Its translation: CASSAQGIYEQYF.

The rearrangement links TRBV27 to TRBJ1-5, with 7 bases aligning to TRBD1. CDR1 is MNHEY, CDR2 SMNVEV, per germline (reference sequence). This CDR3 is 15 amino acids long. V was clipped by 4 bases and J by 4 bases; unmatched bases: 7. The chain's CDR3 is CASSSLGQPNQPQHF. The CDR3 DNA follows: TGTGCCAGCAGTTCGTTGGGACAGCCAAATCAGCCCCAGCATTTT.

This clone was detected a few times. The chain uses TRBV14 and TRBJ1-2; 7 bases match TRBD1. The CDR3 consists of 13 residues. Germline V gene lookup returns CDR1 SGHDN and CDR2 FVKESK. V shed 2 bases and J 7 bases; nucleotides not matched to a gene: 4. The CDR3 DNA reads as TGTGCCAGCAGCCAATCCAGGGGGTTTGGCTACACCTTC. This encodes CASSQSRGFGYTF.

This rearrangement joins TRBV19 to TRBJ2-1, with a weak D call TRBD2 (6 bases). CDR1 is LNHDA, CDR2 SQIVND, per germline (reference sequence). Trimming shortened V by 3 bases and J by 0 bases, and 15 bases separated the two germline ends. CDR3 length: 17 amino acids. The CDR3 protein is CASSIGGPQSSYNEQFF. As DNA, the CDR3 is TGTGCCAGTAGTATCGGGGGACCCCAAAGCTCCTACAATGAGCAGTTCTTC.

The gene calls are TRBV4-2 and TRBJ2-7, with D perhaps TRBD2 (6 bases). Trimming stripped 0 bases from V and 8 bases from J, with 17 bases between. This CDR3 region has 15 residues. Germline V lookup: CDR1 LGHNA, CDR2 YNFKEQ. CDR3 in amino acids: CASSQDGRAGGKQYF. As DNA, the CDR3 is TGTGCCAGCAGCCAAGACGGGCGGGCCGGGGGAAAGCAGTACTTC.

The rearrangement links TRBV5-4 to TRBJ1-1, with 8 bases matching TRBD1. CDR1 SGHNT and CDR2 YYREEE come from the germline V gene (reference sequence). V dropped 4 bases and J dropped 10; count of bases not matched to a gene: 6. The CDR3 spans 12 residues. CDR3 in amino acids: CASSPRTGSAFF. The CDR3 DNA follows: TGTGCCAGCAGCCCGAGGACAGGGTCAGCTTTCTTT.

J is TRBJ1-6 and V is TRBV30; D is unclear. This CDR3 has 12 amino acids. Trimming cost V 0 bases and J 14 bases, with 11 bases left between them. CDR1 and CDR2 from the germline V gene are GTSNPN and SVGIG (reference sequence). The CDR3 DNA is TGTGCCTGGAGTGTAGGAGCCATGGCCCTCCACTTT. It is translated as CAWSVGAMALHF.

The V and J genes are TRBV18 and TRBJ2-7, with D perhaps TRBD1 (6 bases). The V and J ends lost 2 bases and 4 bases respectively, with 12 bases between them. CDR1 KGHSH and CDR2 LQKENI come from the germline V gene. The CDR3 runs 14 residues. The CDR3 DNA is TGTGCCAGCTCACCATCGGACAGTTTATACGAGCAGTACTTC. Amino acids: CASSPSDSLYEQYF.

This chain links TRBV27 with TRBJ1-6, with D hard to call. V was shortened by 5 bases and J by 4 bases, with 6 bases between the two germline ends. The CDR3 is 13 amino acids. Germline lookup yields CDR1 MNHEY and CDR2 SMNVEV (reference sequence). CDR3 nucleotides: TGTGCCAGCAGTATCGGGTATAATTCACCCCTCCACTTT. Its protein is CASSIGYNSPLHF.

A single count supports this clone. In nucleotides, the CDR3 is TGTGCCAGTTCTAGCGGGGGTTACGAGCAGTACTTC. It codes for CASSSGGYEQYF. The chain has TRBV6-6 and TRBJ2-7; 10 bases fit TRBD2. The CDR3 length is 12 residues. Per the germline V gene, CDR1 is MNHNY and CDR2 is SVGAGI (reference sequence). J gave up 4 bases and V 9 bases, and 3 bases lay outside the gene matches.

The chain couples TRBV5-1 to TRBJ2-1; a possible D gene is TRBD2 (5 bases). Germline V lookup: CDR1 SGHRS, CDR2 YFSETQ. The CDR3 has 15 amino acids. The V and J ends lost 7 bases and 3 bases respectively, with 17 bases between them. CDR3 in amino acids: CASGFRSGVYNEQFF. In nucleotides, the CDR3 is TGCGCCAGCGGATTCCGCTCCGGGGTCTACAATGAGCAGTTCTTC.

The chain joins TRBV6-6 to TRBJ1-2, with 7 bases matching TRBD1. The germline gives CDR1 MNHNY, CDR2 SVGAGI (reference sequence). With V trimmed by 0 bases and J by 2 bases, 3 bases remained unmatched. The CDR3 is 15 amino acids. This chain's CDR3 is CASSYSKQGNYGYTF. CDR3 DNA sequence: TGTGCCAGCAGTTACTCGAAACAGGGGAACTATGGCTACACCTTC.

J is TRBJ1-2 and V is TRBV19, with a tentative D call TRBD1 (6 bases). The V and J ends lost 6 bases and 10 bases respectively, with 18 bases between them. The germline CDR1 and CDR2 sequences are LNHDA and SQIVND (reference sequence). The CDR3 extends over 13 amino acids. This CDR3 is CASSAQGSFDYTF. CDR3 DNA sequence: TGTGCCAGTAGCGCACAGGGTTCCTTCGACTACACCTTC.

The V gene is TRBV10-3, the J gene TRBJ1-1; D may be TRBD1 (6 bases). Trimming removed 7 bases from V and 0 bases from J, with 15 bases in between. Germline V gene data show CDR1 as ENHRY and CDR2 as SYGVKD. The length of the CDR3 is 15 residues. In DNA form, the CDR3 reads TGTGCCATCATGATGGAGACAGGTTTGAACACTGAAGCTTTCTTT. Its protein product is CAIMMETGLNTEAFF.

This clone was counted only a few times. The rearrangement links TRBV10-1 to TRBJ2-2; 7 positions agree with TRBD2. Trimming cost V 0 bases and J 5 bases; bases outside gene matches: 0. The germline V gene encodes CDR1 WNHNN and CDR2 SYGVQD (reference sequence). This CDR3 contains 14 residues. The CDR3 loop is CASSESGLTGELFF. CDR3 DNA: TGCGCCAGCAGTGAGTCGGGACTAACCGGGGAGCTGTTTTTT.

This clone was seen only a few times. For the CDR3, the DNA is TGCGCCAGCAGCAACACAGCCTATGGCTACACCTTC. It codes for CASSNTAYGYTF. This rearrangement joins TRBV10-1 to TRBJ1-2; D unresolved. The CDR3 contains 12 residues. V was clipped by 6 bases and J by 4 bases, with 9 bases between them. Germline V lookup: CDR1 WNHNN, CDR2 SYGVQD (reference sequence).

The genes are TRBV2 and TRBJ1-2, with TRBD1 as a possible D gene (5 bases). Between the trimmed V and J ends, which lost 9 bases and 4 bases, there was a span of 18 bases. From germline, CDR1 is SNHLY and CDR2 FYNNEI. The CDR3 runs 14 residues. CDR3 sequence: CARRLQGGPYGYTF. CDR3 DNA: TGTGCCAGACGGTTGCAGGGAGGGCCCTATGGCTACACCTTC.

This clone was observed once. The DNA for the CDR3 is TGTGCCAGCAGGGACAGGGCTAATGAAAAACTGTTTTTT. It is translated as CASRDRANEKLFF. The chain combines TRBV25-1 with TRBJ1-4; 8 bases fit TRBD1. CDR1 and CDR2 (germline): MGHDK, SYGVNS. V shed 6 bases, J shed 3 bases, and the junction held 0 bases outside the gene matches. This CDR3 region has 13 residues.

This chain joins TRBV6-5 and TRBJ2-5; D possibly corresponds to TRBD1 (5 bases). The CDR3 totals 14 residues. Germline CDR1 and CDR2: MNHEY and SVGAGI. V dropped 8 bases and J dropped 5 bases, with 18 bases sitting between them. Written as DNA, the CDR3 is TGTGCCAGCGGAAAGGGGCCTCCCTCGGAGACCCAGTACTTC. Its translation: CASGKGPPSETQYF.

This clone has only one observation. The CDR3 is CASSEAGVSTDTQYF. The CDR3 DNA is TGCGCCAGCAGTGAGGCGGGGGTTAGCACAGATACGCAGTATTTT. The chain links TRBV10-1 to TRBJ2-3; 7 bases align to TRBD2. The CDR3 sequence is 15 residues long. V lost 2 bases, J lost 0 bases, and 2 bases stayed unmatched. CDR1 is WNHNN and CDR2 is SYGVQD in the germline V gene (reference sequence).

This chain links TRBV4-1 with TRBJ2-7; weak D call: TRBD2 (6 bases). V lost 0 bases and J 7 bases, leaving 16 bases between the germline ends. CDR3 size: 15 residues. The germline V gene has CDR1 MGHRA and CDR2 YSYEKL. In nucleotides, the CDR3 is TGCGCCAGCAGCCAAGACCAGGGAGGCCTTCGGGAGCAGTACTTC. It is translated as CASSQDQGGLREQYF.

This clone has just a few counts. This sequence joins TRBV5-4 and TRBJ1-2, with a tentative D call TRBD1 (6 bases). The CDR3 totals 17 residues. The V end was cut by 4 bases, the J end by 4 bases, with 23 bases between. Germline CDR1 reads SGHNT; CDR2 reads YYREEE (reference sequence). The CDR3 bases are TGTGCCAGCAGCGCCCGGGTCCCTATCACAGGGACCTATGGCTACACCTTC. This codes for CASSARVPITGTYGYTF.

The chain links TRBV7-2 to TRBJ1-3; possibly TRBD1 for D (5 bases). Trimming left V 2 bases short and J 4 bases short, with 6 bases between. CDR3 length: 13 residues. Germline assignment: CDR1 SGHTA and CDR2 FQGNSA. The CDR3 sequence: CASSLRGGNTIYF. The DNA of the CDR3 is TGTGCCAGCAGCTTAAGGGGAGGAAACACCATATATTTT.

Notes on this clone: This specimen includes other DNA sequences encoding the same CDR3. The V call is TRBV20-1, the J call TRBJ2-7; the match to TRBD1 covers 7 bases. Losses at the gene ends were 3 bases for V and 6 bases for J; bases not matched to a gene: 2. The CDR3 is made up of 11 amino acids. CDR1 is DFQATT, CDR2 SNEGSKA, per germline (reference sequence). The CDR3 nucleotides read TGCAGTGCTAGGACAGGGCGCGAGCAGTACTTC. It yields the protein CSARTGREQYF.

The table lists this clone with a few counts. Other nucleotide sequences in the sample specify the same CDR3. The chain employs TRBV4-1 and TRBJ2-1, with a weak D call TRBD2 (6 bases). Germline V gene lookup returns CDR1 MGHRA and CDR2 YSYEKL. The CDR3 is 14 residues long. Trimming took off 4 bases at V and 2 bases at J, with 9 bases between the two ends. The CDR3 loop reads CASSPSVTYNEQFF. CDR3 nucleotide sequence: TGCGCCAGCAGCCCTAGCGTCACCTACAATGAGCAGTTCTTC.

Remarks on this clone: This specimen includes other DNA sequences encoding the same CDR3. The genes are TRBV20-1 and TRBJ1-1, with D hard to call. From germline, CDR1 is DFQATT and CDR2 SNEGSKA (reference sequence). Trimming left V 2 bases short and J 6 bases short, with 4 bases between. The CDR3 contains 10 residues. CDR3 amino acids: CSARLSEAFF. The CDR3 DNA reads TGCAGTGCTAGACTATCTGAAGCTTTCTTT.